Described below is a single T cell receptor beta chain sequence and its context. The data stem from a study of blood T cell repertoires in COVID-19. Study details: In each case, the material was cDNA or gDNA derived from T cells, B-cell-depleted T cells, or PBMCs.

With V trimmed by 3 bases and J by 8 bases, 4 bases remained unmatched. Germline loops: CDR1 MRHNA, CDR2 SNTAGT. This CDR3 is built from 14 residues. In the authors' workflow: Estimates of nucleated cell counts were drawn from the amplification of reference gene primers. Libraries were prepared by immunoSEQ multiplex PCR; TCRdb keeps only in-frame clonotypes and omits some of them. V and J calls and clone size are copied from that table; D and trimming were computed from the DNA. The table records a few hundred thousand clones, 65% to 85% of them present only once. The sequenced material came from PBMCs or T cells enriched from blood (not recorded which). The chain has TRBV6-4 and TRBJ2-3; 11 nucleotides match TRBD2. The source of this sequence is a woman in her thirties or forties with acute COVID-19. The chain's CDR3 is CASSDSGGASTQYF. The CDR3 nucleotides are TGTGCCAGCAGTGATAGCGGGGGGGCATCTACGCAGTATTTT.